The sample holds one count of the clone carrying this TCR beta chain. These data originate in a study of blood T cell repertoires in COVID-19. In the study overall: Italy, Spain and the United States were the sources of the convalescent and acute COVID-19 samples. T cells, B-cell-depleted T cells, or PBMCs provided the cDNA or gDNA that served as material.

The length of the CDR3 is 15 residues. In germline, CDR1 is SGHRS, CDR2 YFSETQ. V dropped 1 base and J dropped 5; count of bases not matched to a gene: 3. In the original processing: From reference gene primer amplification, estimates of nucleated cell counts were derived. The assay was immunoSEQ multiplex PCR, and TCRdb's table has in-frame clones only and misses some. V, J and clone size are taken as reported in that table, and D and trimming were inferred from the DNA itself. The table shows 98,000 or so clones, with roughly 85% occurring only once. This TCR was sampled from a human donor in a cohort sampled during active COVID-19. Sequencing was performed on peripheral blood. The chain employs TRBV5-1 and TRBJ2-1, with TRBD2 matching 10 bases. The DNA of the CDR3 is TGCGCCAGCAGCTTGAGTCTAGCGGGGGACAATGAGCAGTTCTTC. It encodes CASSLSLAGDNEQFF.